Below, 22 T cell receptor beta chains from the same sample are listed, as sequenced in a study of T cell responses to AZD1222 COVID-19 vaccine. Using immunoSEQ multiplex PCR, the repertoire was profiled, and TCRdb retains in-frame clones only, with some absent. The repertoire consists of 100,000 to 150,000 clones, with roughly nine tenths occurring once and the leading ten covering around 6.9%. The source was peripheral blood, collected on day 0 of AZD1222 vaccination. The receptors derive from an adult in good health.

The chain has TRBV2 and TRBJ2-2, with 10 bases fitting TRBD1. The V segment lost 8 bases and the J segment 4 bases; nucleotides outside the gene matches: 4. This CDR3 comprises 14 residues. The germline V gene encodes CDR1 SNHLY and CDR2 FYNNEI. CDR3 bases: TGTGCCAGCTTGAGGGACAGGGGCACCGGGGAGCTGTTTTTT. Residues: CASLRDRGTGELFF.

The chain links TRBV4-3 to TRBJ2-1, with 7 bases aligning to TRBD2. The CDR3 runs to 16 residues. The J segment lost 4 bases and the V segment lost 0 bases, leaving 6 bases of the junction unmatched. Looked up from germline, CDR1 is LGHNA and CDR2 is YSLEER. The CDR3: CASSQEASGIYNEQFF. DNA for the CDR3: TGCGCCAGCAGCCAAGAGGCTAGCGGAATTTACAATGAGCAGTTCTTC.

The chain has TRBV19 and TRBJ1-6, with D hard to call. Germline V CDR1 and CDR2: LNHDA, SQIVND (reference sequence). The V and J ends lost 1 base and 0 bases respectively, with 10 bases between them. This CDR3 region has 17 residues. This CDR3 reads CASSIAPVVSYNSPLHF. CDR3 DNA: TGTGCCAGTAGTATAGCTCCAGTCGTCTCCTATAATTCACCCCTCCACTTT.

The CDR3 nucleotides read TGTGCCAGTAGTTTGGGGCTGAGCTCCTACGAGCAGTACTTC. Encoded protein: CASSLGLSSYEQYF. The V and J genes are TRBV19 and TRBJ2-7; D may be TRBD1 (5 bases). Germline V gene sequence: CDR1 LNHDA, CDR2 SQIVND (reference sequence). Trimming pared 5 bases from V and 0 bases from J, leaving 11 bases between. This CDR3 has 14 residues.

V usage is TRBV6-5 and J usage is TRBJ1-1, with D perhaps matching TRBD1 (6 bases). Looked up from germline, CDR1 is MNHEY and CDR2 is SVGAGI. The V and J ends lost 6 bases and 0 bases respectively, with 14 bases between them. The CDR3 length is 15 residues. The DNA of the CDR3 is TGTGCCAGCAGACGGGGGCTCTCCATGAACACTGAAGCTTTCTTT. This encodes CASRRGLSMNTEAFF.

The chain is built from TRBV5-1 and TRBJ2-2; D might be TRBD2 (6 bases). The CDR3 sequence is 16 residues long. V was shortened by 2 bases and J by 8 bases, with 19 bases between the two germline ends. The V gene's germline CDR1 is SGHRS and CDR2 YFSETQ. The CDR3 sequence: CASSFDTGTSGGELFF. The CDR3 DNA reads TGCGCCAGCAGCTTTGATACCGGGACTTCGGGAGGGGAGCTGTTTTTT. Using reference TRBV5-1 and TRBJ2-2 for the parts outside the CDR3, the full variable domain is KAGVTQTPRYLIKTRGQQVTLSCSPISGHRSVSWYQQTPGQGLQFLFEYFSETQRNKGNFPGRFSGRQFSNSRSEMNVSTLELGDSALYLCASSFDTGTSGGELFFGEGSRLTVL.

In this sample, this clone turned up a few times. V usage is TRBV3-1 (or the pseudogene TRBV3-2) and J usage is TRBJ2-1, with D perhaps assigned TRBD1 or TRBD2 (5 bases each). V lost 0 bases and J lost 3, with 9 bases in between. The CDR3 has 15 amino acids. From germline, CDR1 is LGHDT and CDR2 YNNKEL (reference sequence). The CDR3 spells CASSQDGGNYNEQFF. CDR3 nucleotides: TGTGCCAGCAGCCAAGATGGGGGAAACTACAATGAGCAGTTCTTC.

The gene calls are TRBV7-2 and TRBJ2-3, with D unclear. The CDR3 has 12 residues. Germline V gene data show CDR1 as SGHTA and CDR2 as FQGNSA. Trimming took off 3 bases at V and 2 bases at J, with 3 bases between the two ends. In DNA, the CDR3 is TGTGCCAGCAGCTTTTCCACAGATACGCAGTATTTT. Translated, it gives CASSFSTDTQYF.

V gene TRBV7-9 combines with J gene TRBJ1-6; D gene ambiguous. The V gene's germline CDR1 is SEHNR and CDR2 FQNEAQ (reference sequence). The CDR3 runs 14 residues. The V end lost 0 bases, the J end lost 15 bases, and 15 bases lay between the germline ends. The chain's CDR3 is CASSLAQQGASLHF. The CDR3 nucleotides read TGTGCCAGCAGCTTAGCCCAACAAGGTGCTAGCCTCCACTTT. Supplemented by reference TRBV7-9 and TRBJ1-6, the full variable domain reads DTGVSQNPRHKITKRGQNVTFRCDPISEHNRLYWYRQTLGQGPEFLTYFQNEAQLEKSRLLSDRFSAERPKGSFSTLEIQRTEQGDSAMYLCASSLAQQGASLHFGNGTRLTVT.

The V call is TRBV19, the J call TRBJ1-1, with D uncertain. In germline, CDR1 is LNHDA, CDR2 SQIVND (reference sequence). The CDR3 has 15 amino acids. The V and J ends lost 0 bases and 8 bases respectively, with 16 bases between them. For the CDR3, the DNA is TGTGCCAGTAGTATAGAAGGGATTCCGGGGAGAGAAGCTTTCTTT. This sequence encodes CASSIEGIPGREAFF.

This rearrangement joins TRBV20-1 to TRBJ2-3; 8 bases agree with TRBD2. The CDR3 is 15 residues long. Germline trimming cut 3 bases from V and 9 bases from J; bases unmatched to any gene: 14. Per germline, CDR1 DFQATT and CDR2 SNEGSKA (reference sequence). The CDR3 coding sequence is TGCAGTGCTAGTCCCGGGACTAGTCACTTGGGGACGCAGTATTTT. This sequence encodes CSASPGTSHLGTQYF.

The chain combines TRBV11-3 with TRBJ2-2, with 7 bases that match TRBD2. V shed 7 bases and J 0 bases; nucleotides not matched to a gene: 5. The germline CDR1 and CDR2 sequences are SGHNT and YENEEA. The CDR3 has 15 residues. DNA for the CDR3: TGTGCCAGCACCCACGGGGGGTCGAACACCGGGGAGCTGTTTTTT. Protein sequence: CASTHGGSNTGELFF.

The chain is built from TRBV19 and TRBJ1-2; 9 nucleotides agree with TRBD1. Germline V gene data show CDR1 as LNHDA and CDR2 as SQIVND (reference sequence). The CDR3 totals 14 residues. Trimming cost V 5 bases and J 8 bases; bases outside gene matches: 9. Written as DNA, the CDR3 is TGTGCCAGTAGTCCGAACAGGGGGCTAGGCGGCTACACCTTC. Translation: CASSPNRGLGGYTF.

This clone was observed once. The CDR3 DNA follows: TGTGCCAGCAGCTTGTTGGGGGCTGCGAGAGGTCAGCCCCAGCATTTT. This encodes CASSLLGAARGQPQHF. The rearrangement uses TRBV5-8 and TRBJ1-5, with D tentatively TRBD1 (6 bases). The CDR3 totals 16 residues. The germline V and J ends were trimmed by 1 base and 6 bases, with 17 bases remaining between them. The germline V gene encodes CDR1 SGHTS and CDR2 YDEGEE.

This chain connects TRBV7-2 to TRBJ1-5; TRBD1 agrees at 10 bases. This CDR3 region has 17 residues. Germline-derived CDR1 and CDR2 are SGHTA and FQGNSA. V dropped 5 bases and J dropped 7; count of bases not matched to a gene: 14. CDR3 coding DNA: TGTGCCAGCAGCCCGGGACAGGGGTGGGCACTTCGGCAGCCCCAGCATTTT. It encodes CASSPGQGWALRQPQHF.

V usage is TRBV9 and J usage is TRBJ2-2; the D is unclear. The CDR3 sequence is 14 residues long. Trimming pared 3 bases from V and 2 bases from J, leaving 8 bases between. Germline V CDR1 and CDR2: SGDLS, YYNGEE. CDR3 DNA: TGTGCCAGCAGCGGCCTAGTTAACACCGGGGAGCTGTTTTTT. This encodes CASSGLVNTGELFF.

The chain uses TRBV25-1 and TRBJ2-5; 8 bases match TRBD2. Per germline, CDR1 MGHDK and CDR2 SYGVNS. V trimming: 3 bases; J trimming: 5 bases; junction bases outside the gene matches: 2. This CDR3 contains 13 residues. In DNA, the CDR3 is TGTGCCAGCAGTGAGAGGACTAGCGAGACCCAGTACTTC. Encoded protein: CASSERTSETQYF.

The chain employs TRBV27 and TRBJ2-1, with D hard to call. The CDR3 length is 14 residues. V lost 7 bases to trimming and J lost 7 bases, with 17 bases between them. Germline V lookup: CDR1 MNHEY, CDR2 SMNVEV (reference sequence). The CDR3, as DNA: TGTGCCAGCAACGTCCTGGGCCCCGGGAATGAGCAGTTCTTC. This codes for CASNVLGPGNEQFF.

As DNA, the CDR3 is TGTGCCTGGGACCCCGGACAGGGCAGGTACAATGAGCAGTTCTTC. It translates to CAWDPGQGRYNEQFF. The rearrangement uses TRBV30 and TRBJ2-1; 8 bases are a match to TRBD1. V lost 5 bases to trimming and J lost 4 bases; unmatched junction nucleotides: 10. Germline V gives CDR1 GTSNPN, CDR2 SVGIG (reference sequence). The CDR3 has 15 residues.

The chain links TRBV6-1 to TRBJ1-5; 7 bases match TRBD1. Germline assignment: CDR1 MNHNS and CDR2 SASEGT. CDR3 size: 16 residues. With V trimmed by 0 bases and J by 7 bases, 9 bases remained unmatched. The CDR3 nucleotides read TGTGCCAGCAGTGAAGCATCAGGGGGGATCGGACAGCCCCAGCATTTT. This translates into CASSEASGGIGQPQHF.

The chain carries TRBV7-2 and TRBJ2-7; 9 nucleotides agree with TRBD2. Trimming at V came to 5 bases and at J to 5 bases, leaving 4 bases not matched to a gene. The length of the CDR3 is 13 residues. From germline, CDR1 is SGHTA and CDR2 FQGNSA. As DNA, the CDR3 is TGTGCCAGCAGCCCGGGGACTAGCAACGAGCAGTACTTC. Its protein product is CASSPGTSNEQYF.

The chain employs TRBV6-5 and TRBJ2-5; 11 bases line up with TRBD2. J gave up 5 bases and V 11 bases, and 10 bases lay outside the gene matches. Germline values: CDR1 MNHEY, CDR2 SVGAGI. CDR3 length equals 14 residues. The CDR3 DNA reads as TGTGCCGTTAGCGGGAGGGTTGGAGGGGAGACCCAGTACTTC. This gives the protein CAVSGRVGGETQYF.